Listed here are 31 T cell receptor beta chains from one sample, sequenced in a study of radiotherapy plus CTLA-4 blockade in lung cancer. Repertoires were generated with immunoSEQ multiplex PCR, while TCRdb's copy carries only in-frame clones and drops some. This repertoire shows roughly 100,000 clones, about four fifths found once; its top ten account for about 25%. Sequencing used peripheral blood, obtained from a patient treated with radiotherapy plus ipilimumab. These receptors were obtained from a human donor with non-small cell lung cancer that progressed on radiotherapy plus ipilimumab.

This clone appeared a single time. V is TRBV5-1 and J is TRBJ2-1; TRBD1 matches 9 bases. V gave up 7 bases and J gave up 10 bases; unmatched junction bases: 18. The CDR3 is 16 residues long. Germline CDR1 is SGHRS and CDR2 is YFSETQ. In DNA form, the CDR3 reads TGCGCCAGCTCTACAGGGGGCGCGGGGACACGTGAGGAGCAGTTCTTC. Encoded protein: CASSTGGAGTREEQFF.

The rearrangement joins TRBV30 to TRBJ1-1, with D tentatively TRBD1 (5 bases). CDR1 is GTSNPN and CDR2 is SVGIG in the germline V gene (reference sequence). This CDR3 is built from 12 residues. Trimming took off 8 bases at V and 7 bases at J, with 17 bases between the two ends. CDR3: CAMGPTAVEAFF. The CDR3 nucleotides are TGTGCCATGGGCCCGACAGCCGTTGAAGCTTTCTTT.

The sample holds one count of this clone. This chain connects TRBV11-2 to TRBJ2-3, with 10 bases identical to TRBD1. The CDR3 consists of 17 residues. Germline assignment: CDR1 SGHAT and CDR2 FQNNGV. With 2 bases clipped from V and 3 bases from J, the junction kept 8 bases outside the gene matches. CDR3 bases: TGTGCCAGCAGCTTACGAAGACCGGGACAGGGGACAGATACGCAGTATTTT. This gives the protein CASSLRRPGQGTDTQYF. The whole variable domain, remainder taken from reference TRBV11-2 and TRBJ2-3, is EAGVAQSPRYKIIEKRQSVAFWCNPISGHATLYWYQQILGQGPKLLIQFQNNGVVDDSQLPKDRFSAERLKGVDSTLKIQPAKLEDSAVYLCASSLRRPGQGTDTQYFGPGTRLTVL.

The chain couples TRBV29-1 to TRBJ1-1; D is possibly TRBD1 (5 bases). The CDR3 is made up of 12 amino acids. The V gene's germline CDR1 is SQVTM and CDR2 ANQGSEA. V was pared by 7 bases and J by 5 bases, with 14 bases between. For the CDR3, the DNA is TGCAGCGGGGGCATTCGGGGGACTGAAGCTTTCTTT. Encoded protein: CSGGIRGTEAFF.

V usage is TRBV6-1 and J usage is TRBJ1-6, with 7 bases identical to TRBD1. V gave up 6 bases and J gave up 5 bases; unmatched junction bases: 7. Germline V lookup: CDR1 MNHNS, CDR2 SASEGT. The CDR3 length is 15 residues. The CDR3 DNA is TGTGCCAGCAGGGCCCGCACAGGGGATAATTCACCCCTCCACTTT. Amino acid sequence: CASRARTGDNSPLHF.

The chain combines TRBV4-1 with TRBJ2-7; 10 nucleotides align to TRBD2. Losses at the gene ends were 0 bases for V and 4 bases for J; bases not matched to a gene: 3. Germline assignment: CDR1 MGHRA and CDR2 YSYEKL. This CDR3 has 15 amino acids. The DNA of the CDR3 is TGCGCCAGCAGCCAAGATAGGACTAGCGGATACGAGCAGTACTTC. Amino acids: CASSQDRTSGYEQYF.

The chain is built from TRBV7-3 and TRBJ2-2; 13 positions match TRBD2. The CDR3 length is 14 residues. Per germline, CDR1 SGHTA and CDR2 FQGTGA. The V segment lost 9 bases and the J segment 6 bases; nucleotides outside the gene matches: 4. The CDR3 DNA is TGTGCCAGTTCAGGACTAGCGGGAGCCGGGGAGCTGTTTTTT. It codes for CASSGLAGAGELFF.

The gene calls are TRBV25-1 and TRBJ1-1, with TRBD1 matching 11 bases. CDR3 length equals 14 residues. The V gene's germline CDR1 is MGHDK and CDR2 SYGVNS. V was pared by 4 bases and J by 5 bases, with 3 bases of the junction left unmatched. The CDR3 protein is CASSGRDRGTEAFF. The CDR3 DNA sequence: TGTGCCAGCAGTGGCCGGGACAGGGGGACTGAAGCTTTCTTT.

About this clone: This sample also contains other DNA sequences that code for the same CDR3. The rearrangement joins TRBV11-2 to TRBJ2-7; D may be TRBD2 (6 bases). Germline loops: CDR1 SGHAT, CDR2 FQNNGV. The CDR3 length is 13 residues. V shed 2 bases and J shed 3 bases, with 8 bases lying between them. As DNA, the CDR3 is TGTGCCAGCAGCTTAACGGGAGACTACGAGCAGTACGTC. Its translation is CASSLTGDYEQYV.

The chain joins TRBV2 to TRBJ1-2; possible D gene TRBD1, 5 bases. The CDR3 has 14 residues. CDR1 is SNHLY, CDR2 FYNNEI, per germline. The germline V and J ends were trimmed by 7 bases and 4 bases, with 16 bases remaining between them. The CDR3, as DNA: TGTGCCAGCAAAATTGGGGCAGGCTTCTATGGCTACACCTTC. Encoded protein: CASKIGAGFYGYTF. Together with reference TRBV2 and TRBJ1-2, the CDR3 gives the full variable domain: EPEVTQTPSHQVTQMGQEVILRCVPISNHLYFYWYRQILGQKVEFLVSFYNNEISEKSEIFDDQFSVERPDGSNFTLKIRSTKLEDSAMYFCASKIGAGFYGYTFGSGTRLTVV.

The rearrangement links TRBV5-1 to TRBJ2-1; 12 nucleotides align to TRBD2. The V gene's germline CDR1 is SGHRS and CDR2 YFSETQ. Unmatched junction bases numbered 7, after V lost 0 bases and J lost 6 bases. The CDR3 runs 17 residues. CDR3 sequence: CASSLEASGRDSNEQFF. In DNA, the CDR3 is TGCGCCAGCAGCTTGGAGGCTAGCGGGAGGGATTCCAATGAGCAGTTCTTC.

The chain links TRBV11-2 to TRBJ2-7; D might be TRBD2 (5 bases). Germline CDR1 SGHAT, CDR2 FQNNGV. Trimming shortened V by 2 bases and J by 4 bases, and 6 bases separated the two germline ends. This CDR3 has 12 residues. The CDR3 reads CASSLIAYEQYF. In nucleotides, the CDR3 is TGTGCCAGCAGCTTAATAGCGTACGAGCAGTACTTC.

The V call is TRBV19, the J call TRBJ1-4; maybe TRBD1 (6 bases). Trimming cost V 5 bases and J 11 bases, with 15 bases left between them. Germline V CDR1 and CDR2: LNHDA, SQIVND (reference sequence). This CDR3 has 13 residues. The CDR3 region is CASSRTYREKLFF. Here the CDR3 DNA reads TGTGCCAGTAGTCGAACCTACAGGGAGAAACTGTTTTTT.

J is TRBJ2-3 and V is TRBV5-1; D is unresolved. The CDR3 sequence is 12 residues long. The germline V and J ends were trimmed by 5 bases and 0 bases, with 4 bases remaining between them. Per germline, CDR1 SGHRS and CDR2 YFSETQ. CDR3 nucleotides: TGCGCCAGCAGTCAGAGCACAGATACGCAGTATTTT. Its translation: CASSQSTDTQYF.

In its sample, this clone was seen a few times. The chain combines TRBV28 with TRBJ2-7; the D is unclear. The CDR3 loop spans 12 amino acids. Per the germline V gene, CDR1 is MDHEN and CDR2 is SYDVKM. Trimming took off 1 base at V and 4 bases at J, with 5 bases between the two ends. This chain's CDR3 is CASSLSGYEQYV. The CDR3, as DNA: TGTGCCAGCAGTTTATCCGGGTACGAGCAGTACGTC.

In DNA, the CDR3 is TGCAGCGTTGTTCTCCCAGGGGGCATGAGAGAAAAACTGTTTTTT. Translated: CSVVLPGGMREKLFF. V is TRBV29-1 and J is TRBJ1-4; 8 positions agree with TRBD1. CDR3 length equals 15 residues. The junction had 12 bases not matched to a gene; V was cut back by 4 bases and J by 8 bases. The germline V gene encodes CDR1 SQVTM and CDR2 ANQGSEA.

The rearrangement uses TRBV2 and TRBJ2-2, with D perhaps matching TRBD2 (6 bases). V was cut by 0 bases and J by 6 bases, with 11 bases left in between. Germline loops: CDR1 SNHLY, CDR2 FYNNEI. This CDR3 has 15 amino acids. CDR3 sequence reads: CASSEAIGGPGELFF. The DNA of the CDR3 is TGTGCCAGCAGTGAAGCTATCGGGGGTCCCGGGGAGCTGTTTTTT.

The CDR3 bases are TGTGCCAGCAGAACCCACAATCAGCCCCAGCATTTT. It specifies CASRTHNQPQHF. The chain employs TRBV27 and TRBJ1-5, with D uncertain. CDR3 length: 12 amino acids. Trimming pared 6 bases from V and 3 bases from J, leaving 6 bases between. Germline V gene sequence: CDR1 MNHEY, CDR2 SMNVEV (reference sequence).

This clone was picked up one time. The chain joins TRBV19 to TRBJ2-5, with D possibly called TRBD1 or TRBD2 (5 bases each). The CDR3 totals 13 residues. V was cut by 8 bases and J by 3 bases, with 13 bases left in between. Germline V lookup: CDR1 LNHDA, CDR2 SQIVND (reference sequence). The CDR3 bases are TGTGCCAGTGCAGAGGGACGGAAAGAGACCCAGTACTTC. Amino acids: CASAEGRKETQYF.

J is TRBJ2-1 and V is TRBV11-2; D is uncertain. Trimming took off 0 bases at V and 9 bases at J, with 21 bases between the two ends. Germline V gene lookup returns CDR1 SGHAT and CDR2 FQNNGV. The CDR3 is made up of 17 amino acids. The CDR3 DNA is TGTGCCAGCAGCTTAGATCTGTTTATTAAACGGATCGGTGAGCAGTTCTTC. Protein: CASSLDLFIKRIGEQFF.

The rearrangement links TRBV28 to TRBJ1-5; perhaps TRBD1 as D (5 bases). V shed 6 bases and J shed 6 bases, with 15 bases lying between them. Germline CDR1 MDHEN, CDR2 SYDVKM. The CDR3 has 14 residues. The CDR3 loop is CASRTPGDGQPQHF. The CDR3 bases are TGTGCCAGCAGGACCCCGGGGGACGGTCAGCCCCAGCATTTT.

The CDR3 bases are TGTGCCAGCAGTTACTACGACAGGGGAGAGCAGTACTTC. This translates into CASSYYDRGEQYF. The rearrangement uses TRBV6-6 and TRBJ2-7; TRBD1 matches 8 bases. The CDR3 is 13 amino acids. Germline V gene sequence: CDR1 MNHNY, CDR2 SVGAGI (reference sequence). V dropped 1 base and J dropped 7; count of bases not matched to a gene: 3.

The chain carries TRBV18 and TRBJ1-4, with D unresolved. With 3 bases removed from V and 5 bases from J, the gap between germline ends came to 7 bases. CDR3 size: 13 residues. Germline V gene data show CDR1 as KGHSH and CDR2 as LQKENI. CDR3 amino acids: CASSPDRNEKLFF. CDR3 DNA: TGTGCCAGCTCACCCGATAGGAATGAAAAACTGTTTTTT.

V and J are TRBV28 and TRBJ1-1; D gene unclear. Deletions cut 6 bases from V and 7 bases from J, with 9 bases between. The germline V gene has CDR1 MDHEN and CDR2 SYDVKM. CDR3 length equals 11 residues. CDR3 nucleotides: TGTGCCAGCAGAAGGGTTGGTGAAGCTTTCTTT. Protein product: CASRRVGEAFF.

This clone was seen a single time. The CDR3 coding sequence is TGTGCCAGCAGTTCTAAGTACACCGGGGAGCTGTTTTTT. This translates into CASSSKYTGELFF. The genes are TRBV28 and TRBJ2-2; D remains unclear. Germline assignment: CDR1 MDHEN and CDR2 SYDVKM. Trimming removed 4 bases at V and 3 bases at J, with 6 bases between. The CDR3 runs 13 residues.

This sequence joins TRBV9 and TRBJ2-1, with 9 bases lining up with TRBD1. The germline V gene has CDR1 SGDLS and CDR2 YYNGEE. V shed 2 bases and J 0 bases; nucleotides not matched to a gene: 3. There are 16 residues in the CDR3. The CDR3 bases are TGTGCCAGCAGCGTTTGGACAGGGGACTCCTACAATGAGCAGTTCTTC. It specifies CASSVWTGDSYNEQFF.

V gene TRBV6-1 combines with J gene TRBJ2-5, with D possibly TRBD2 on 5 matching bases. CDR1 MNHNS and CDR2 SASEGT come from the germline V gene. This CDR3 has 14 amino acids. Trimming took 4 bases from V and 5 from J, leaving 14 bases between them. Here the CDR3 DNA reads TGTGCCAGCAGTGGTGGGAGTGGAAAGGAGACCCAGTACTTC. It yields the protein CASSGGSGKETQYF.

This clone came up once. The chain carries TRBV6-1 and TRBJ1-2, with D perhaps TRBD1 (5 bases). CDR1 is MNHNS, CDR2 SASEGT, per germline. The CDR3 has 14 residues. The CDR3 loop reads CGTQGRDFDYGYTF. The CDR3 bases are TGTGGTACCCAGGGTAGGGACTTTGACTATGGCTACACCTTC.

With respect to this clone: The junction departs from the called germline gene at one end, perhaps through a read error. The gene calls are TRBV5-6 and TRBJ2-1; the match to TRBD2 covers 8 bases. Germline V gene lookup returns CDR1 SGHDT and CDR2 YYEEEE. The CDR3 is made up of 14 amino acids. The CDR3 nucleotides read TGTGCCAGCAATAGCGGGACGCTACACAATGGGCAGTTCTTC. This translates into CASNSGTLHNGQFF.

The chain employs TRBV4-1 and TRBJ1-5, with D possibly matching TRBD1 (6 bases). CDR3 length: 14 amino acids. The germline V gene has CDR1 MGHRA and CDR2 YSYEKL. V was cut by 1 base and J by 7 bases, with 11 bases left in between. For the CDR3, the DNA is TGCGCCAGCAGCCAAGTTAAGGGGGGCCAGCCCCAGCATTTT. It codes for CASSQVKGGQPQHF.

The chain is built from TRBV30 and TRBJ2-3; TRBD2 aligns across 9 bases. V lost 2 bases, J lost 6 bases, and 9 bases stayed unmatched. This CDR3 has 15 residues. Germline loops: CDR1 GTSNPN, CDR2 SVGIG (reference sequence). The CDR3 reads CAWSRLAGTGDTQYF. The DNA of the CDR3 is TGTGCCTGGAGTCGCCTAGCGGGGACCGGTGATACGCAGTATTTT.